These T cell receptor beta chains were read from a single sample in a study of blood T cell repertoires in COVID-19. Produced via immunoSEQ multiplex PCR; TCRdb's table is partial and in-frame only. The table has 120,000 or so clones, more than 75% seen once; the top ten hold roughly 4.8%. The material sequenced was peripheral blood. These receptors were obtained from a man between 60 and 75 years old with COVID-19, enrolled during active disease. Both conserved end residues are part of each CDR3. The D gene is left open where the match is weak. Size tells how often a clone was seen (once, few, many) or the class of an expanded clone, and some rows leave it out.

d_gene,abundance,j_gene,v_gene,CDR3aa,CDR3nt
.,.,TRBJ2-6,TRBV30,CAWSPFLAGANVLTF,TGTGCCTGGAGTCCATTTCTAGCGGGGGCCAACGTCCTGACTTTC
.,.,TRBJ1-1,TRBV4-3,CASSQQTDPGGTEAFF,TGCGCCAGCAGCCAACAAACCGACCCCGGGGGCACTGAAGCTTTCTTT
TRBD2,.,TRBJ2-1,TRBV11-2,CASSSGLAAEQFF,TGTGCCAGCAGCTCGGGACTAGCGGCTGAGCAGTTCTTC
TRBD1,.,TRBJ2-7,TRBV10-3,CAISNRGFDEQYF,TGTGCCATCAGTAACAGGGGGTTCGACGAGCAGTACTTC
.,.,TRBJ1-2,TRBV10-3,CAISESRTDYGYTF,TGTGCCATCAGTGAGTCTAGGACAGACTATGGCTACACCTTC
.,.,TRBJ1-5,TRBV5-4,CASSAFGVSNQPQHF,TGTGCCAGCAGCGCCTTCGGGGTTAGCAATCAGCCCCAGCATTTT
TRBD1,.,TRBJ2-3,TRBV12-5,CASGFREGQGTGSGGDTQYF,TGTGCTAGTGGTTTCCGTGAGGGACAGGGGACTGGAAGCGGCGGAGATACGCAGTATTTT
TRBD1,.,TRBJ2-5,TRBV6-5,CASRARGLETQYF,TGTGCCAGCAGAGCCAGGGGGCTCGAGACCCAGTACTTC
.,.,TRBJ1-4,TRBV28,CASKTWQPGIGEKLFF,TGTGCCAGCAAAACCTGGCAGCCGGGAATCGGTGAAAAACTGTTTTTT
TRBD2,.,TRBJ2-2,TRBV6-6,CASSGTRNTGELFF,TGTGCCAGCAGCGGGACTAGAAACACCGGGGAGCTGTTTTTT
TRBD1,.,TRBJ2-7,TRBV7-2,CASSPGPDRGIEQYF,TGTGCCAGCAGCCCCGGGCCGGACAGGGGAATCGAGCAGTACTTC
TRBD1,.,TRBJ2-5,TRBV7-9,CASSLWTGGETQYF,TGTGCCAGCAGCCTATGGACAGGAGGCGAGACCCAGTACTTC
TRBD1,once,TRBJ2-3,TRBV11-2,CASSLRGGSTDTQYF,TGTGCCAGCAGCTTACGAGGGGGCTCTACAGATACGCAGTATTTT